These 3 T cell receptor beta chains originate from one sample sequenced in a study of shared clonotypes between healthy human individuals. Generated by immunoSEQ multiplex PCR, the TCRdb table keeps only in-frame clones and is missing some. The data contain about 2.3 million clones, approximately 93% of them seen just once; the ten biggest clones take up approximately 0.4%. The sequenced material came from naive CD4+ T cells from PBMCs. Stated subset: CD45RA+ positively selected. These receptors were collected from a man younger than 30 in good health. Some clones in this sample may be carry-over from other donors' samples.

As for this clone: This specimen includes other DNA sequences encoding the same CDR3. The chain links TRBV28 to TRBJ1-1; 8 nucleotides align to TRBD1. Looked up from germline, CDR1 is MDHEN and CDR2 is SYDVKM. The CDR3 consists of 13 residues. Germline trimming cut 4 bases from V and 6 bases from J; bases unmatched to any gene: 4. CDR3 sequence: CASSSGQGPEAFF. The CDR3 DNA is TGTGCCAGCAGTTCAGGACAGGGCCCTGAAGCTTTCTTT.

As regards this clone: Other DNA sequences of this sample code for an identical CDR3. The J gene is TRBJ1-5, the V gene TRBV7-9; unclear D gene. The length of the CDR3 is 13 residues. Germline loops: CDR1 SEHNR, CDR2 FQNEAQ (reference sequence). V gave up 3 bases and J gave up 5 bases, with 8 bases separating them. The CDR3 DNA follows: TGTGCCAGCAGCTTGACTGGGGATCAGCCCCAGCATTTT. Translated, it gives CASSLTGDQPQHF.

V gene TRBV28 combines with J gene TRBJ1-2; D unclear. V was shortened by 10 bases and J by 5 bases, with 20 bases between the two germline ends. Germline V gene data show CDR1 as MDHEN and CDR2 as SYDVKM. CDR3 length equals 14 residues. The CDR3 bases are TGTGCCACCCTGGACTCTCCGGGGATATATGGCTACACCTTC. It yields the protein CATLDSPGIYGYTF.